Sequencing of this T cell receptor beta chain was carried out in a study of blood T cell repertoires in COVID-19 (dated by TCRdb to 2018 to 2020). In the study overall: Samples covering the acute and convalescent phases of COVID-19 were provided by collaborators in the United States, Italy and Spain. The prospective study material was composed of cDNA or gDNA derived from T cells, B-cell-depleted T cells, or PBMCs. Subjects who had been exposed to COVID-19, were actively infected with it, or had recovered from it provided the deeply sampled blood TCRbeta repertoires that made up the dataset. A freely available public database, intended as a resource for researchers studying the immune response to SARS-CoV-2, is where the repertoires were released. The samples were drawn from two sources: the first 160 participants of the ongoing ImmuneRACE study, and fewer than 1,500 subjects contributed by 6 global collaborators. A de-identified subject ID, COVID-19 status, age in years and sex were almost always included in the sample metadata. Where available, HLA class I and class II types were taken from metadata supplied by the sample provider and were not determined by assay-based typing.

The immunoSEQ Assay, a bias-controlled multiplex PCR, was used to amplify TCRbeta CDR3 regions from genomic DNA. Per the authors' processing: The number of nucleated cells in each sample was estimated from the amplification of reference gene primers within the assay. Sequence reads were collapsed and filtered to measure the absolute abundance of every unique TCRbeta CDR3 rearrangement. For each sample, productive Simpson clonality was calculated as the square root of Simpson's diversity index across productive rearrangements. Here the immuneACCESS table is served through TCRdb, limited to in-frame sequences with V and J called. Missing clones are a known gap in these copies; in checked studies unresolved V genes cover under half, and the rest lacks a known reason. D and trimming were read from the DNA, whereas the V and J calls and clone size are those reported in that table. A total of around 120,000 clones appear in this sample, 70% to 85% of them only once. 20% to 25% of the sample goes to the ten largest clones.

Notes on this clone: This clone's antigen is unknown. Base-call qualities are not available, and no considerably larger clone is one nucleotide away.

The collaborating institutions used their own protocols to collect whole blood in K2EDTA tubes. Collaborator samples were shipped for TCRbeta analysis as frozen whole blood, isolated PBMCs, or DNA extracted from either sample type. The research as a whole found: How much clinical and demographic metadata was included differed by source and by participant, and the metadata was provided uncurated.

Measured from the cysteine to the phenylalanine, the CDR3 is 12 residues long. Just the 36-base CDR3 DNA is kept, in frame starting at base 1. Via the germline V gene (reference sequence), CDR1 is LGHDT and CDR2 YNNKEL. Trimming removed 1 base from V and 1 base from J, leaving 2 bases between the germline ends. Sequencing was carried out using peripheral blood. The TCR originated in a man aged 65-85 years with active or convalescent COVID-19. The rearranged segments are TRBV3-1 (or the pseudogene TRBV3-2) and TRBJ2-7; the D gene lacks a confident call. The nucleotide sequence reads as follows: TGTGCCAGCAGCCAAGCTTCCTACGAGCAGTACTTC. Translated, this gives CASSQASYEQYF.